These 31 T cell receptor beta chains came from one sample sequenced in a study of T cell repertoires in cytomegalovirus infection. One entry per CDR3 protein results from TCRdb running MiXCR on the reads. The data hold approximately 200,000 distinct CDR3 sequences, with 28% observed a single time. Source material: PBMCs. Receptors were obtained from a human donor in good health (CMV status not recorded). Some clones in this sample may be carry-over from other donors' samples.

This rearrangement joins TRBV30 to TRBJ1-2, with TRBD1 matching 7 bases. This CDR3 spans 12 amino acids. V shed 7 bases, J shed 7 bases, and the junction held 9 bases outside the gene matches. CDR1 and CDR2 from the germline V gene are GTSNPN and SVGIG (reference sequence). The CDR3 sequence is CASATGPSGYTF. In DNA form, the CDR3 reads TGTGCCTCCGCGACAGGGCCCTCTGGCTACACCTTC.

This rearrangement joins TRBV4-2 to TRBJ2-7, with a tentative D call TRBD1 (6 bases). The CDR3 sequence is 12 residues long. V lost 7 bases and J 2 bases, leaving 9 bases between the germline ends. Germline V gene data show CDR1 as LGHNA and CDR2 as YNFKEQ. This CDR3 reads CASMGQTYEQYF. In DNA form, the CDR3 reads TGTGCCAGCATGGGACAAACCTACGAGCAGTACTTC.

This clonotype turned up a few times. The chain uses TRBV11-3 and TRBJ1-1; 12 bases align to TRBD1. Per germline, CDR1 SGHNT and CDR2 YENEEA. This CDR3 has 16 amino acids. V gave up 4 bases and J gave up 3 bases; unmatched junction bases: 6. CDR3 residues: CASSYGTGGADTEAFF. The DNA of the CDR3 is TGTGCCAGCAGCTATGGGACAGGGGGCGCAGACACTGAAGCTTTCTTT. Using reference TRBV11-3 and TRBJ1-1 for the parts outside the CDR3, the full variable domain is EAGVVQSPRYKIIEKKQPVAFWCNPISGHNTLYWYLQNLGQGPELLIRYENEEAVDDSQLPKDRFSAERLKGVDSTLKIQPAELGDSAVYLCASSYGTGGADTEAFFGQGTRLTVV.

CDR3 bases: TGTGCCTGGAGTGGTTCAGGGGTTAATGAGCAGTTCTTC. Encoded protein: CAWSGSGVNEQFF. The chain is built from TRBV30 and TRBJ2-1; a possible D gene is TRBD1 (6 bases). Germline V lookup: CDR1 GTSNPN, CDR2 SVGIG (reference sequence). V gave up 1 base and J gave up 7 bases, with 11 bases separating them. The CDR3 runs to 13 residues.

This clonotype was seen a few times. The chain employs TRBV23-1 and TRBJ2-3; 11 positions agree with TRBD2. TRBV23-1 is an open reading frame, and its role is uncertain. Trimming at V came to 3 bases and at J to 2 bases, leaving 13 bases not matched to a gene. CDR3 length equals 19 residues. The CDR3 sequence is CASSHPFGASGGSTDTQYF. The CDR3 DNA follows: TGCGCCAGCAGTCATCCTTTTGGGGCTAGCGGGGGGTCCACAGATACGCAGTATTTT.

The chain's CDR3 is CASSQVVVSTYEQYF. The DNA of the CDR3 is TGCGCCAGCAGCCAAGTAGTCGTCAGTACCTACGAGCAGTACTTC. The chain recombines TRBV4-1 with TRBJ2-7, with D unclear. The CDR3 has 15 amino acids. Germline V lookup: CDR1 MGHRA, CDR2 YSYEKL. V was cut by 1 base and J by 2 bases, with 12 bases left in between.

This chain uses TRBV4-3 with TRBJ2-4; D gene unclear. Trimming cost V 0 bases and J 1 base, with 10 bases left between them. CDR1 and CDR2 from the germline V gene are LGHNA and YSLEER. The CDR3 length is 16 residues. The CDR3 bases are TGCGCCAGCAGCCAAGATCACGTGGGGGCCAAAAACATTCAGTACTTC. As protein: CASSQDHVGAKNIQYF.

The rearrangement joins TRBV11-2 to TRBJ2-7; D is perhaps TRBD1 (6 bases). Trimming pared 3 bases from V and 11 bases from J, leaving 20 bases between. CDR3 length: 14 amino acids. CDR1 and CDR2 from the germline V gene are SGHAT and FQNNGV. The CDR3 here is CASSFTPTGWSEYF. In nucleotides, the CDR3 is TGTGCCAGCAGCTTCACCCCGACAGGTTGGAGTGAGTACTTC.

This clonotype was observed many times. V and J are TRBV6-2 or TRBV6-3 and TRBJ2-1; D uncertain. Germline V gene lookup returns CDR1 MNHEY and CDR2 SVGEGT. Trimming removed 6 bases from V and 0 bases from J, with 6 bases in between. This CDR3 contains 13 residues. CDR3 coding DNA: TGTGCCAGCAGGCCAAGCTCCTACAATGAGCAGTTCTTC. This sequence encodes CASRPSSYNEQFF.

Turning to this clonotype: A far larger clone is a single base away, which makes a read error likely. The chain uses TRBV7-2 and TRBJ2-7, with D unclear. CDR1 and CDR2 from the germline V gene are SGHTA and FQGNSA. The CDR3 spans 11 residues. CDR3 residues: CASGLTYEQYF. The CDR3 DNA sequence: TGTGCCAGCGGCTTGACCTACGAGCAGTACTTC.

The chain recombines TRBV9 with TRBJ2-1; 8 bases map to TRBD1. This CDR3 spans 16 amino acids. The J segment lost 2 bases and the V segment lost 4 bases, leaving 8 bases of the junction unmatched. The V gene's germline CDR1 is SGDLS and CDR2 YYNGEE. The CDR3 coding sequence is TGTGCCAGCAGCCCTCTCGCAGGGGGCGCCTACAATGAGCAGTTCTTC. As protein: CASSPLAGGAYNEQFF.

The rearrangement joins TRBV19 to TRBJ2-7, with TRBD1 identical over 10 bases. In germline, CDR1 is LNHDA, CDR2 SQIVND (reference sequence). The V and J ends lost 3 bases and 6 bases, in that order; junction bases with no gene match: 5. The CDR3 covers 14 residues. CDR3 nucleotide sequence: TGTGCCAGTAGTATGACAGGGGGCTTCGGCGAGCAGTACTTC. Protein sequence: CASSMTGGFGEQYF.

There are a few counts of this clonotype. The rearrangement links TRBV3-1 to TRBJ2-3; no clear D. Germline CDR1 and CDR2: LGHDT and YNNKEL (reference sequence). CDR3 length: 13 amino acids. V shed 1 base and J shed 5 bases, with 7 bases lying between them. The CDR3 is CASSQGARDTQYF. The CDR3 coding sequence is TGTGCCAGCAGCCAAGGGGCGCGAGATACGCAGTATTTT.

This clonotype was found a few times. The genes are TRBV7-2 and TRBJ2-3; D might be TRBD2 (7 bases). This CDR3 contains 12 residues. V lost 5 bases and J 8 bases, leaving 11 bases between the germline ends. Per the germline V gene, CDR1 is SGHTA and CDR2 is FQGNSA. CDR3 in amino acids: CASSRGGGTQYF. The CDR3 nucleotides are TGTGCCAGCAGCCGAGGGGGGGGTACGCAGTATTTT.

This clonotype was observed a few times. The chain recombines TRBV7-9 with TRBJ1-6; D unclear. This CDR3 is built from 15 residues. V was pared by 7 bases and J by 6 bases, with 16 bases between. The germline V gene encodes CDR1 SEHNR and CDR2 FQNEAQ (reference sequence). The CDR3 nucleotides are TGTGCCAGCACCCCTCGTGGGTCGGCTAATTCACCCCTCCACTTT. It specifies CASTPRGSANSPLHF.

Ten or more counts support this clonotype. This chain connects TRBV7-2 to TRBJ1-1; TRBD1 might be the D (5 bases). This CDR3 has 15 amino acids. V lost 5 bases to trimming and J lost 0 bases, with 13 bases between them. Germline CDR1 is SGHTA and CDR2 is FQGNSA. This CDR3 is CASSPRGYMNTEAFF. Here the CDR3 DNA reads TGTGCCAGCAGCCCCCGGGGCTACATGAACACTGAAGCTTTCTTT.

This clonotype was observed a few times. The chain links TRBV2 to TRBJ2-3; 16 positions match TRBD2. This CDR3 has 18 amino acids. J was trimmed by 1 base and V by 6 bases; bases with no gene match: 7. Germline values: CDR1 SNHLY, CDR2 FYNNEI. The CDR3 sequence is CASRTPGLAGGGTDTQYF. The CDR3 DNA is TGTGCCAGCAGGACGCCGGGACTAGCGGGGGGGGGCACAGATACGCAGTATTTT.

This clonotype occurred many times. The rearrangement uses TRBV7-2 and TRBJ2-7, with 7 bases that match TRBD1. The CDR3 covers 13 residues. After removal of 6 bases from V and 7 bases from J, the junction contained 9 bases not matched to a gene. Germline CDR1 reads SGHTA; CDR2 reads FQGNSA. This CDR3 is CASSPQGFGEQYF. As DNA, the CDR3 is TGTGCCAGCAGTCCACAGGGGTTTGGGGAGCAGTACTTC.

This clonotype has only a few counts. The V call is TRBV7-8, the J call TRBJ2-4; the D is unclear. V was trimmed by 2 bases and J by 0 bases, leaving 14 bases between them. The CDR3 extends over 17 amino acids. The germline CDR1 and CDR2 sequences are SGHVS and FQNEAQ. The CDR3 DNA reads as TGTGCCAGCAGCTTAACTGGAGCAAGTGTAGCCAAAAACATTCAGTACTTC. Translating gives CASSLTGASVAKNIQYF.

This clonotype was counted ten times or more. The J gene is TRBJ2-5, the V gene TRBV7-9; D is unclear. This CDR3 is built from 13 residues. Trimming cost V 4 bases and J 5 bases, with 11 bases left between them. The germline gives CDR1 SEHNR, CDR2 FQNEAQ (reference sequence). CDR3 coding DNA: TGTGCCAGCAGCTCTCCAGAAACGGAGACCCAGTACTTC. Protein sequence: CASSSPETETQYF.

This clonotype was seen only a few times. This chain uses TRBV6-2 or TRBV6-3 with TRBJ2-7, with TRBD2 matching over 10 bases. Germline V CDR1 and CDR2: MNHEY, SVGEGT. The V segment lost 6 bases and the J segment 3 bases; nucleotides outside the gene matches: 5. CDR3 length: 14 residues. CDR3 DNA: TGTGCCAGCAGGATGTGGACTAGCGGCTACGAGCAGTACTTC. Protein sequence: CASRMWTSGYEQYF.

The chain combines TRBV7-2 with TRBJ2-7; D gene uncertain. Germline V gene data show CDR1 as SGHTA and CDR2 as FQGNSA. The CDR3 runs 14 residues. The ends were cut back, 5 bases at V and 0 bases at J, with 11 bases in the middle. The CDR3 is CASSLRPSSYEQYF. CDR3 bases: TGTGCCAGCAGCCTTCGCCCCAGCTCCTACGAGCAGTACTTC.

The V and J genes are TRBV19 and TRBJ2-5; D is perhaps TRBD1 (6 bases). The V gene's germline CDR1 is LNHDA and CDR2 SQIVND (reference sequence). The CDR3 has 15 amino acids. Trimming cost V 6 bases and J 5 bases, with 19 bases left between them. CDR3 nucleotides: TGTGCCAGTAGAAAATCCTACAGGGCAGAGGAGACCCAGTACTTC. This encodes CASRKSYRAEETQYF.

This rearrangement joins TRBV7-9 to TRBJ1-4; D remains ambiguous. V lost 3 bases and J 5 bases, leaving 16 bases between the germline ends. The CDR3 totals 16 residues. Germline V gene data show CDR1 as SEHNR and CDR2 as FQNEAQ (reference sequence). The CDR3 region is CASSLGTLSGNEKLFF. The DNA of the CDR3 is TGTGCCAGCAGCTTGGGAACGCTAAGTGGAAATGAAAAACTGTTTTTT.

This clonotype was seen only a few times. This sequence joins TRBV12-3 or TRBV12-4 and TRBJ1-5; no definite D call. The CDR3 length is 13 residues. Trimming took off 1 base at V and 6 bases at J, with 7 bases between the two ends. CDR3 sequence: CASSLGRVQPQHF. The CDR3 DNA is TGTGCCAGCAGTTTAGGTAGGGTTCAGCCCCAGCATTTT.

The chain links TRBV29-1 to TRBJ2-7, with a tentative D call TRBD1 (5 bases). Trimming left V 6 bases short and J 10 bases short, with 22 bases between. Germline values: CDR1 SQVTM, CDR2 ANQGSEA. The length of the CDR3 is 13 residues. The CDR3 bases are TGCAGCGTGGCCGGTGGACACGGTCTCGATCAGTACTTC. Amino acid sequence: CSVAGGHGLDQYF.

Many counts were recorded for this clonotype. The chain couples TRBV7-6 to TRBJ2-5; no firm D call. The CDR3 spans 16 residues. Trimming removed 4 bases at V and 4 bases at J, with 19 bases between. Germline V gene sequence: CDR1 SGHVS, CDR2 FNYEAQ. The CDR3 region is CASSSQSTSLGETQYF. CDR3 bases: TGTGCCAGCAGCTCCCAATCGACCTCCCTGGGAGAGACCCAGTACTTC.

A few counts support this clonotype. The chain combines TRBV6-5 with TRBJ1-2; TRBD1 agrees at 7 bases. Germline CDR1 and CDR2: MNHEY and SVGAGI. Trimming cost V 8 bases and J 3 bases; bases outside gene matches: 3. The CDR3 extends over 12 amino acids. The CDR3 loop is CASGTEDYGYTF. The CDR3, as DNA: TGTGCCAGCGGGACAGAAGACTATGGCTACACCTTC.

To note about this clonotype: One end of the junction does not line up with germline, which may come from a read error. The chain recombines TRBV6-6 with TRBJ1-3, with D unresolved. The CDR3 consists of 13 residues. The germline V gene has CDR1 MNHNY and CDR2 SVGAGI (reference sequence). In DNA, the CDR3 is TGTGTCAGCACTAGGAGCTCTGGAAACACCATATATTTT. Residues: CVSTRSSGNTIYF.

This clonotype appeared a few times. This chain uses TRBV14 with TRBJ2-3; 7 bases map to TRBD1. The CDR3 spans 17 residues. V shed 0 bases, J shed 2 bases, and the junction held 8 bases outside the gene matches. From germline, CDR1 is SGHDN and CDR2 FVKESK. The CDR3 nucleotides read TGTGCCAGCAGCCAAGAAGAGGGGGCCATTTCCACAGATACGCAGTATTTT. Translating gives CASSQEEGAISTDTQYF.

This clonotype came up a few times. For the CDR3, the DNA is TGCAGTGCTAGCCGGCCAGGGGAGAACTATGGCTACACCTTC. It yields the protein CSASRPGENYGYTF. This sequence joins TRBV20-1 and TRBJ1-2; D may be TRBD1 (6 bases). Trimming removed 3 bases from V and 2 bases from J, with 13 bases in between. The CDR3 is 14 residues long. In germline, CDR1 is DFQATT, CDR2 SNEGSKA (reference sequence).